This T cell receptor (beta chain) was captured by sequencing in a study of T cell changes during pregnancy in multiple sclerosis (dated 2019 in TCRdb). The study in broad terms: The study looked at changes in the T cell repertoire across pregnancy in women with multiple sclerosis.

The library was produced with the immunoSEQ multiplex PCR assay. TCRdb retrieved this table from immuneACCESS and kept in-frame rearrangements only. Not all clones are present; in checked studies, unresolved V genes account for under half, and no reason is known for the remainder. This sample lists approximately 80,000 clones; 93% were detected once. Approximately 0.79% of the sample lies in the top ten. There are 14 amino acids in the CDR3, from cysteine to phenylalanine inclusive. The read is trimmed to its CDR3 DNA, 42 bases read in frame from base 1. For CDR1 and CDR2, the germline V gene lists MNHEY and SVGAGI. V loses 6 bases of germline sequence and J loses 0 bases, and the interval between the two ends is 11 bases. Notes on this clone: Its antigen remains undetermined. The sample holds no much larger clone one base away, and base qualities are not on file.

The origin of this receptor is a female donor in good health, enrolled as a control in a pregnancy study. This material consisted of peripheral blood, taken in the second trimester of pregnancy. Here the chain combines TRBV6-5 and TRBJ2-5; the D segment could be TRBD1, given 6 matching bases. The CDR3 protein is CASSQGGHQETQYF. The bases are TGTGCCAGCAGCCAAGGGGGACACCAAGAGACCCAGTACTTC.